This TCR beta chain appears in the sequencing data of a study of molecular identifiers for immune sequencing clone quantification. Study outcomes and limitations: Clones carrying above 20 RNA copies accounted for over 98% of effector molecules, under 1% in naive cells. Amid 750,000 to 1,000,000 naive cells, spiked Jurkat TCR RNA from one cell was reportedly still detectable.

Construction of naive CD8 libraries employed about 20,000 to 1,100,000 sorted cells together with 10%, 30% or 50% RNA. The use of previously described methods and listed TCR primers produced the bulk TCR libraries. From the PCR reads, TCRdb called clonotypes with MiXCR, one entry per CDR3 protein. The sample consists of a few hundred thousand distinct CDR3 sequences, less than 30% of them appearing once. This CDR3 region has 14 residues. Germline V lookup: CDR1 SGHRS, CDR2 YFSETQ. The V and J ends lost 0 bases and 6 bases, in that order; junction bases with no gene match: 4. This clonotype was counted many times. Its antigen is not identified.

The source material was naive CD8+ T cells from blood, with Jurkat cell RNA spiked in. Subset indicated: FACS-sorted CD8+CD4-CCR7+CD45RA+ naive T cells. This sequence was found in a human donor in good health. Some libraries in this study had Jurkat cell RNA spiked in. The genes are TRBV5-1 and TRBJ2-3; TRBD1 matches 7 bases. CDR3 nucleotides: TGCGCCAGCAGCTTGGAAAGGGGGCTGGATACGCAGTATTTT. This encodes CASSLERGLDTQYF.